The entry that follows covers one T cell receptor (beta chain) sequence. The antigen is not known. This table comes from immunoSEQ multiplex PCR, and its TCRdb copy is limited to in-frame clones, with some not included. Of roughly 180,000 clones in the sample, around nine tenths were seen once. The data belong to a study of cytomegalovirus exposure and HLA in healthy donors. Study at large: Later, an analysis reported that the approximately 120 validation repertoires had used the same platform as the roughly 660 first-cohort repertoires.

The study drew the donors from its approximately 120-subject validation cohort, separate from the roughly 700-subject first cohort. Germline assignment: CDR1 SGHRS and CDR2 YFSETQ. V was pared by 0 bases and J by 2 bases, with 5 bases of the junction left unmatched. This CDR3 contains 15 residues. Whole-study findings and limits: Most observed TCR sequences were rare, whereas some public TCRs were detected in many donors.

This TCR came from a man aged 25 to 45 in good health and CMV-seropositive. The chain links TRBV5-1 to TRBJ2-7; the match to TRBD2 covers 7 bases. Sequences were obtained from PBMCs. The CDR3 nucleotides read TGCGCCAGCAGCTTGGATGGGGGGGGACCCTACGAGCAGTACTTC. As protein: CASSLDGGGPYEQYF.